The source of this TCR beta chain is a study of cytomegalovirus exposure and HLA in healthy donors. General study results and limits: For most TCR sequences rarity was the rule, although some public TCRs occurred in many donors. A later analysis showed HLA-associated TCR beta chains outstripping equally common others in clonal expansion. Cytomegalovirus status was reportedly diagnosed by the classifier with high sensitivity and specificity.

A multiplex PCR was run with 60 Vbeta primers and 13 Jbeta primers. Assay used: immunoSEQ multiplex PCR; TCRdb lists only in-frame clones, some missing. The table lists 99,000 or so clones, roughly 80% of them singletons. Trimming removed 1 base at V and 17 bases at J, with 17 bases between. Germline lookup yields CDR1 KGHSH and CDR2 LQKENI. The CDR3 extends over 13 amino acids. In regard to this clone: Antigen unknown.

The rearrangement uses TRBV18 and TRBJ1-4; weak D call: TRBD1 (6 bases). This receptor was identified in a man aged 60-69 years in good health and CMV-seropositive. The source material was PBMCs. CDR3: CASSPLAGESCFF. The CDR3 coding sequence is TGTGCCAGCTCACCACTCGCAGGGGAGAGTTGTTTTTTT.